The 12 T cell receptor beta chains in this list originate from one sample, sequenced in a study of shared clonotypes between healthy human individuals (dated by TCRdb to the early 2020s). Library method: the immunoSEQ multiplex PCR assay. TCRdb retrieved this table from immuneACCESS and kept in-frame rearrangements only. Not all clones are present; in checked studies, unresolved V genes account for under half, and no reason is known for the remainder. In this sample the table shows 2 million to 2.5 million clones, about 94% of which occur a single time. The biggest ten clones account for roughly 0.13% of the sample. Sequencing used naive CD4+ T cells sorted from blood. What the cell subset or site label conveys for this sample: CD45RA+ positively selected. The receptors come from a man between 18 and 35 years old in good health.

This chain connects TRBV5-1 to TRBJ2-1; D possibly corresponds to TRBD2 (6 bases). Germline V gives CDR1 SGHRS, CDR2 YFSETQ. The V end lost 4 bases, the J end lost 8 bases, and 19 bases lay between the germline ends. This CDR3 contains 15 residues. For the CDR3, the DNA is TGCGCCAGCAGCCTGGAGGGTTGGGGATCCGATGAGCAGTTCTTC. It translates to CASSLEGWGSDEQFF.

The chain combines TRBV4-1 with TRBJ2-3; D possibly corresponds to TRBD2 (6 bases). The germline V gene has CDR1 MGHRA and CDR2 YSYEKL. The CDR3 totals 16 residues. V was pared by 4 bases and J by 2 bases, with 16 bases between. The CDR3 here is CASSLGTLGFTDTQYF. In DNA, the CDR3 is TGCGCCAGCAGCCTCGGGACTCTAGGATTCACAGATACGCAGTATTTT.

The V gene is TRBV28, the J gene TRBJ1-1; maybe TRBD1 (5 bases). CDR1 and CDR2 from the germline V gene are MDHEN and SYDVKM. The CDR3 has 14 residues. Trimming removed 6 bases at V and 5 bases at J, with 16 bases between. CDR3 nucleotide sequence: TGTGCCAGCAGACCCCCGCGGGGGGAAACTGAAGCTTTCTTT. Amino acids: CASRPPRGETEAFF.

In its sample, this clone was seen a few times. Other DNA sequences in this sample translate to the same CDR3. This chain joins TRBV10-3 and TRBJ1-1, with TRBD1 as a possible D gene (5 bases). The CDR3 is made up of 14 amino acids. V was clipped by 6 bases and J by 1 base, with 12 bases between them. In germline, CDR1 is ENHRY, CDR2 SYGVKD. This CDR3 is CAISDFGGNTEAFF. CDR3 DNA: TGTGCCATCAGCGACTTCGGGGGGAACACTGAAGCTTTCTTT.

This chain joins TRBV5-1 and TRBJ2-5; D remains unclear. The germline gives CDR1 SGHRS, CDR2 YFSETQ. There are 14 residues in the CDR3. The ends were cut back, 1 base at V and 2 bases at J, with 9 bases in the middle. CDR3 region: CASSLRAVQETQYF. The CDR3 DNA follows: TGCGCCAGCAGCTTGCGGGCAGTACAAGAGACCCAGTACTTC.

The chain couples TRBV5-4 to TRBJ2-5; D remains ambiguous. CDR3 length equals 16 residues. V lost 2 bases and J 0 bases, leaving 14 bases between the germline ends. CDR1 and CDR2 (germline): SGHNT, YYREEE (reference sequence). CDR3 amino acids: CASSFGFGPNQETQYF. The CDR3 DNA sequence: TGTGCCAGCAGCTTTGGGTTTGGTCCGAACCAAGAGACCCAGTACTTC.

This chain connects TRBV28 to TRBJ2-7; D tentatively reads TRBD1 or TRBD2 (5 bases each). The length of the CDR3 is 14 residues. Looked up from germline, CDR1 is MDHEN and CDR2 is SYDVKM. Trimming took 6 bases from V and 0 from J, leaving 12 bases between them. The CDR3: CASRLPGSSYEQYF. The CDR3 nucleotides read TGTGCCAGCAGGCTCCCAGGGAGCTCCTACGAGCAGTACTTC.

V gene TRBV29-1 combines with J gene TRBJ1-1, with 7 bases identical to TRBD1. CDR3 length equals 13 residues. The J segment lost 1 base and the V segment lost 7 bases, leaving 6 bases of the junction unmatched. Germline V gene sequence: CDR1 SQVTM, CDR2 ANQGSEA. In nucleotides, the CDR3 is TGCAGCGCCCAGGGGGGGGCGAACACTGAAGCTTTCTTT. Its translation is CSAQGGANTEAFF.

V gene TRBV9 combines with J gene TRBJ1-2; 11 bases agree with TRBD1. The CDR3 loop spans 15 amino acids. Germline V gives CDR1 SGDLS, CDR2 YYNGEE. The V and J ends lost 2 bases and 7 bases, in that order; junction bases with no gene match: 7. The CDR3: CASSVMDRGLTGYTF. In DNA, the CDR3 is TGTGCCAGCAGCGTCATGGACAGGGGGCTCACTGGCTACACCTTC.

The chain has TRBV12-5 and TRBJ1-2, with TRBD1 matching 7 bases. Germline V gene sequence: CDR1 LGHNT, CDR2 FRNRAP. The CDR3 runs to 15 residues. V gave up 1 base and J gave up 5 bases; unmatched junction bases: 7. CDR3 loop: CASGLDGFRGYGYTF. In DNA, the CDR3 is TGTGCTAGTGGTTTGGACGGCTTCAGGGGGTATGGCTACACCTTC.

J is TRBJ1-5 and V is TRBV19; 7 bases line up with TRBD1. The V and J ends lost 6 bases and 0 bases, in that order; junction bases with no gene match: 20. The V gene's germline CDR1 is LNHDA and CDR2 SQIVND (reference sequence). The CDR3 is 20 amino acids. CDR3 nucleotides: TGTGCCAGTAGCAAAGGAAAGGGGGCGCGTGGGACATATAGCAATCAGCCCCAGCATTTT. Translation gives CASSKGKGARGTYSNQPQHF.

J is TRBJ1-4 and V is TRBV28; D is perhaps TRBD1 (5 bases). The CDR3 loop spans 14 amino acids. V lost 6 bases, J lost 0 bases, and 8 bases lay in between. Germline CDR1 MDHEN, CDR2 SYDVKM. CDR3 in amino acids: CASRAGTTNEKLFF. The CDR3, as DNA: TGTGCCAGCAGAGCAGGGACAACTAATGAAAAACTGTTTTTT.